This T cell receptor (beta chain) was captured by sequencing in a study of blood T cell repertoires in COVID-19. The overall study: COVID-19 samples, acute and convalescent, were from the United States, Italy and Spain. Nucleic acid was either cDNA or gDNA, and it came from T cells, B-cell-depleted T cells, or PBMCs.

The CDR3 sequence is 13 residues long. The V end was cut by 2 bases, the J end by 3 bases, with 7 bases between. Per the germline V gene, CDR1 is GTSNPN and CDR2 is SVGIG (reference sequence). Per the original methods: The assay estimated nucleated cells by amplifying reference gene primers. Sequencing used immunoSEQ multiplex PCR; TCRdb keeps in-frame clones, though not all of them. V, J and clone size reflect that table, while D and trimming were determined from the DNA. The repertoire holds 100,000 or so clones, with more than 75% as singletons. Sequenced input: peripheral blood. The J gene is TRBJ2-2, the V gene TRBV30; D might be TRBD1 (5 bases). This receptor was identified in a man over 45 with active or convalescent COVID-19. CDR3 region: CAWSRGYTGELFF. In DNA form, the CDR3 reads TGTGCCTGGAGTAGGGGCTACACCGGGGAGCTGTTTTTT.